This TCR beta chain comes out of a study of blood T cell repertoires in COVID-19. For the study at large: Samples taken during acute and convalescent COVID-19 were collected in the United States, Italy and Spain. T cells, B-cell-depleted T cells, or PBMCs provided the cDNA or gDNA that served as material.

TCRdb's table, derived via immunoSEQ multiplex PCR, lists solely in-frame clones and lacks some. The sample holds 310,000 or so clones, 80% to 90% seen once. The CDR3 loop spans 18 amino acids. The germline V gene has CDR1 SGDLS and CDR2 YYNGEE. With V trimmed by 3 bases and J by 0 bases, 8 bases remained unmatched. The TCR sequence derives from a man aged 18-30 years who had recovered from COVID-19. Material for sequencing was peripheral blood. This rearrangement joins TRBV9 to TRBJ2-6; 8 nucleotides align to TRBD1. DNA for the CDR3: TGTGCCAGCAGCGCACTACAGGGGGAAATCTCTGGGGCCAACGTCCTGACTTTC. Translating gives CASSALQGEISGANVLTF.